This T cell receptor beta chain was found in a study of shared clonotypes between healthy human individuals. The study's findings and limits: Sharing across a few donors was seen in roughly 5% of naive CD4 clonotypes.

As for this clone: Antigen: not known.

The data were produced by immunoSEQ multiplex PCR, yet TCRdb's version contains in-frame clones alone and is incomplete. In the table there are about 2.5 million clones, around 92% of which are singletons. Caucasian adults residing in Nashville, Tennessee made up all the donors. The investigators split CD4+ cells into a CD45RA+ naive subset and a CD45RA-negative memory subset. The trim removed 5 bases at V and 0 bases at J, leaving 8 bases unmatched. The CDR3 has 17 amino acids. The germline gives CDR1 GTSNPN, CDR2 SVGIG (reference sequence). Sequencing was done on a sample of naive CD4+ T cells from PBMCs. As to subset: CD45RA+ positively selected. V gene TRBV30 combines with J gene TRBJ2-2, with 11 bases that match TRBD2. This clonotype originated in a man younger than 35 in good health. Some clones in this sample may be carry-over from other donors' samples. The CDR3 nucleotides are TGTGCCTGGGGGGGACTAGCGGAGCCTCCGAACACCGGGGAGCTGTTTTTT. This encodes CAWGGLAEPPNTGELFF.